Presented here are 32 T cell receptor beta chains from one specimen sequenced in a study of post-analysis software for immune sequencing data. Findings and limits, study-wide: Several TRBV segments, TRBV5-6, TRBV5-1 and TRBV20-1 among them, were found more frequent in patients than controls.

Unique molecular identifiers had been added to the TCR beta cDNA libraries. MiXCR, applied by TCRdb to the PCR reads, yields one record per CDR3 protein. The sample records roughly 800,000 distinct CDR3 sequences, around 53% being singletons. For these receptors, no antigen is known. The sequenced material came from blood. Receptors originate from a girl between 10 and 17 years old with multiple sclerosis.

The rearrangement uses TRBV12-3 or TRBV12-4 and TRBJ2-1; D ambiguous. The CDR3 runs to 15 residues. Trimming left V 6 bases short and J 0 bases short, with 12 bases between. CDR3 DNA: TGTGCCAGCAGCCATACTACCGACTCCTACAATGAGCAGTTCTTC. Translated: CASSHTTDSYNEQFF.

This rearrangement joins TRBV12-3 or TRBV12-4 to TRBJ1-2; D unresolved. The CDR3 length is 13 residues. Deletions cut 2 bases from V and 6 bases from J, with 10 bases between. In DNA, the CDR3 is TGTGCCAGCAGTTTAACTCGGCAAGATGGCTACACCTTC. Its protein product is CASSLTRQDGYTF.

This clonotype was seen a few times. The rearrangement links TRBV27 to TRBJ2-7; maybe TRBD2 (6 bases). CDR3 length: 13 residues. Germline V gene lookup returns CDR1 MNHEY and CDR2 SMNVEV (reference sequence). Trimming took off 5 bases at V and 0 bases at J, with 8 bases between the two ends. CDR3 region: CASSRESSYEQYF. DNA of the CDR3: TGTGCCAGCAGTCGGGAGAGCTCCTACGAGCAGTACTTC.

The CDR3, as DNA: TGTGCCAGCAGTCTCCGACACGGGGCCAAGGCGGGACTCACCTACGAGCAGTACTTC. Protein sequence: CASSLRHGAKAGLTYEQYF. The J gene is TRBJ2-7, the V gene TRBV27, with D perhaps TRBD2 (6 bases). Trimming stripped 5 bases from V and 2 bases from J, with 28 bases between. This CDR3 has 19 residues. The germline V gene has CDR1 MNHEY and CDR2 SMNVEV (reference sequence).

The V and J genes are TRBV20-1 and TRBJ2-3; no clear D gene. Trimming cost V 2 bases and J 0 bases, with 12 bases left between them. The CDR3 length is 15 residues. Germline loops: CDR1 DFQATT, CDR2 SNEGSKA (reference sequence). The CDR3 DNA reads TGCAGTGCTAGACTTAAGGCAGCCAGCACAGATACGCAGTATTTT. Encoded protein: CSARLKAASTDTQYF.

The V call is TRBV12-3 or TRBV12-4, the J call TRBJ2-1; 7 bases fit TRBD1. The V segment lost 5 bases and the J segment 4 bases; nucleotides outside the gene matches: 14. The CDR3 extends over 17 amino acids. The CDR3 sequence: CASSIRQGRGPYNEQFF. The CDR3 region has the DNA TGTGCCAGCAGTATTCGACAGGGACGGGGTCCATACAATGAGCAGTTCTTC.

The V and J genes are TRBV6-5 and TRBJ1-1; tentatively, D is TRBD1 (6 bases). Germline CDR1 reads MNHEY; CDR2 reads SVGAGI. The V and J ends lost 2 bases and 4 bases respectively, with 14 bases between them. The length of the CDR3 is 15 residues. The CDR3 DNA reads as TGTGCCAGCAGTTACGGAGGGGGGCATATCACTGAAGCTTTCTTT. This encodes CASSYGGGHITEAFF.

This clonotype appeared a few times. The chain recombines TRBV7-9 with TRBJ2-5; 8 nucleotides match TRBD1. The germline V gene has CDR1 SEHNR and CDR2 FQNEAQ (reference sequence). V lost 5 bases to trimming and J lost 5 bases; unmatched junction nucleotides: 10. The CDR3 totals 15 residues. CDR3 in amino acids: CASSGRTGRGETQYF. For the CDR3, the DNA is TGTGCCAGCAGCGGCAGGACAGGGCGAGGGGAGACCCAGTACTTC.

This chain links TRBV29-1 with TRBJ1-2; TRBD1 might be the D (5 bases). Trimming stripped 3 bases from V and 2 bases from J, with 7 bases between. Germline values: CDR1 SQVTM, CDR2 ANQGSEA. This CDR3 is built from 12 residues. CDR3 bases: TGCAGCGTTGAGGGGACGAACTATGGCTACACCTTC. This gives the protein CSVEGTNYGYTF.

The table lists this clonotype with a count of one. The CDR3 protein is CASSVGGEPHEKLFF. Here the CDR3 DNA reads TGTGCCAGCAGTGTTGGCGGGGAGCCGCATGAAAAACTGTTTTTT. The chain employs TRBV25-1 and TRBJ1-4; D gene ambiguous. The CDR3 has 15 residues. The V gene's germline CDR1 is MGHDK and CDR2 SYGVNS. Trimming removed 4 bases at V and 6 bases at J, with 15 bases between.

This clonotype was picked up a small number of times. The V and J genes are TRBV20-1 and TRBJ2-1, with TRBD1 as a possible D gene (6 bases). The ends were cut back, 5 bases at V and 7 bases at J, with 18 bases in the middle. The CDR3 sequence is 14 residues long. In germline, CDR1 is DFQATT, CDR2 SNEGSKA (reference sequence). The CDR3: CSAATGKGVNEQFF. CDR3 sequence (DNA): TGCAGTGCTGCCACCGGGAAGGGGGTAAATGAGCAGTTCTTC.

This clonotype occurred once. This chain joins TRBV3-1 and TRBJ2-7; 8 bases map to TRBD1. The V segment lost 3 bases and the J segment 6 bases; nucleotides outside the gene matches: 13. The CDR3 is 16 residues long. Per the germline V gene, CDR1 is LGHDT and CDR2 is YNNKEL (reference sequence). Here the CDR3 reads CASSHPGGTGGAEQYF. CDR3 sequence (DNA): TGTGCCAGCAGCCATCCCGGTGGGACAGGAGGCGCCGAGCAGTACTTC.

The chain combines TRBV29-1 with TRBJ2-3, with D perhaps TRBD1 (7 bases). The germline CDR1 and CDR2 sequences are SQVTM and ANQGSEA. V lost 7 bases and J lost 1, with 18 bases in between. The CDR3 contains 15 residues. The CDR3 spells CSATGDRHGTDTQYF. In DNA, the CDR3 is TGCAGCGCAACGGGGGACAGACACGGCACAGATACGCAGTATTTT.

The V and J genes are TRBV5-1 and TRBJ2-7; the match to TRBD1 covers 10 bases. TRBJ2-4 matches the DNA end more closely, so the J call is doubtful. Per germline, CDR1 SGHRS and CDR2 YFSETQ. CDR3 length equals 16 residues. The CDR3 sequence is CASSLVIGQGGDIQYF. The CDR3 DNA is TGCGCCAGCAGCTTGGTTATAGGACAGGGGGGCGACATTCAGTACTTC.

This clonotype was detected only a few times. CDR3 sequence (DNA): TGTGCCAGCAGTTCCACATTCGAGACAGGGAGATACGAGCAGTACTTC. As protein: CASSSTFETGRYEQYF. The chain recombines TRBV6-5 with TRBJ2-7; 7 bases match TRBD1. This CDR3 spans 16 amino acids. Germline CDR1 and CDR2: MNHEY and SVGAGI. After removal of 4 bases from V and 4 bases from J, the junction contained 13 bases not matched to a gene.

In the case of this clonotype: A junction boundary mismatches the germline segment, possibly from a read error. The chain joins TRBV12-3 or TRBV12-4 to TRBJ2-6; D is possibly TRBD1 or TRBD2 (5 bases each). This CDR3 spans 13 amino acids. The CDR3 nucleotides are TGTGCCAGCAGTTTAGCCGGGGCCAACGTCCGGACTTTC. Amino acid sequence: CASSLAGANVRTF.

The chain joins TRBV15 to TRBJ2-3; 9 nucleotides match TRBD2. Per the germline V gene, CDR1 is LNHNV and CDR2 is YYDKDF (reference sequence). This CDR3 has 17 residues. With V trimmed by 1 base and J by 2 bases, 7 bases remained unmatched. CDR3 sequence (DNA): TGTGCCACCAGCAGAGTGTCTAGCGGGGATTACACAGATACGCAGTATTTT. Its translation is CATSRVSSGDYTDTQYF.

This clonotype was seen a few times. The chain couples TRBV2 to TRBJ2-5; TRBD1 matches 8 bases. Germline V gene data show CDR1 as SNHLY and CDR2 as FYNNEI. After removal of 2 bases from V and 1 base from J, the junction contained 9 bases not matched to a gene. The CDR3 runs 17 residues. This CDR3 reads CASSEPVWTGRQETQYF. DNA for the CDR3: TGTGCCAGCAGTGAACCGGTTTGGACAGGGCGCCAAGAGACCCAGTACTTC. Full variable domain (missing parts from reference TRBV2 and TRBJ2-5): EPEVTQTPSHQVTQMGQEVILRCVPISNHLYFYWYRQILGQKVEFLVSFYNNEISEKSEIFDDQFSVERPDGSNFTLKIRSTKLEDSAMYFCASSEPVWTGRQETQYFGPGTRLLVL.

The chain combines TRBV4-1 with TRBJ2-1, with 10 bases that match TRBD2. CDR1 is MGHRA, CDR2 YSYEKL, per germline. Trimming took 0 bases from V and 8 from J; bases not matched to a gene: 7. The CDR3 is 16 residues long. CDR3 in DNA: TGCGCCAGCAGCCAAGAAAGGCTAGCGGGAGATGATGAGCAGTTCTTC. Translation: CASSQERLAGDDEQFF.

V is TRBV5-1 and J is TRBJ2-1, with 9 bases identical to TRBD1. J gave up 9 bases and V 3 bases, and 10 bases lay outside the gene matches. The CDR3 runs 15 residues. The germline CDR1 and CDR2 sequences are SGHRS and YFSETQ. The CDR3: CASSSTGTGSSEQFF. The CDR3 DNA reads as TGCGCCAGCAGCTCGACCGGGACAGGGTCCAGTGAGCAGTTCTTC.

CDR3 region: CASSRVGTSSLAKNIQYF. Written as DNA, the CDR3 is TGTGCCAGCAGCCGAGTGGGGACTAGCTCCTTAGCCAAAAACATTCAGTACTTC. The chain has TRBV7-2 and TRBJ2-4, with TRBD2 identical over 9 bases. After removal of 5 bases from V and 0 bases from J, the junction contained 11 bases not matched to a gene. In germline, CDR1 is SGHTA, CDR2 FQGNSA. The CDR3 is made up of 18 amino acids.

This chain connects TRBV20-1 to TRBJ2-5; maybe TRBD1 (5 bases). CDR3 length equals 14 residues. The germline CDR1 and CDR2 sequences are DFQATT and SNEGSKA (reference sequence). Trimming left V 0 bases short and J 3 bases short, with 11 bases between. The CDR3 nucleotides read TGCAGTGCTAGAGAGATTCTGACAGAAGAGACCCAGTACTTC. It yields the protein CSAREILTEETQYF.

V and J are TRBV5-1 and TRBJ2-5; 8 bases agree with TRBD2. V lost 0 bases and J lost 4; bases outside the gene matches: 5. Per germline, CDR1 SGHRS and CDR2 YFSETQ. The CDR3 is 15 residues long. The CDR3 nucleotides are TGCGCCAGCAGCTTGGGTAGCGGGATTGGAGAGACCCAGTACTTC. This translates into CASSLGSGIGETQYF.

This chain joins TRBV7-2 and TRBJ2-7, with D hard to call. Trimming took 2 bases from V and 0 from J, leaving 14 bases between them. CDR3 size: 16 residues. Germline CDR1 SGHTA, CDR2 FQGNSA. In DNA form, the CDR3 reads TGTGCCAGCAGCTTAAAGTGGGCAGTACTCTCCTACGAGCAGTACTTC. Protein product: CASSLKWAVLSYEQYF.

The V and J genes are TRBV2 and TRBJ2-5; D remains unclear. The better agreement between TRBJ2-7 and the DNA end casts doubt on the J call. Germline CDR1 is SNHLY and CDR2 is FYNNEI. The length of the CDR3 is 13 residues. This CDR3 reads CASSPGLVGEQYF. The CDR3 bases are TGTGCCAGCAGTCCCGGGCTAGTCGGCGAGCAGTACTTC.

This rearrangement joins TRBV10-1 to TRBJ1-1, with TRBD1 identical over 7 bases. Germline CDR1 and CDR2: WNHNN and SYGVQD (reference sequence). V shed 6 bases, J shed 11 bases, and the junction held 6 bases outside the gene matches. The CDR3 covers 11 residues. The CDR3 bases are TGCGCCAGCAGCCACAGGGGTCCGGCTTTCTTT. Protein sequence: CASSHRGPAFF.

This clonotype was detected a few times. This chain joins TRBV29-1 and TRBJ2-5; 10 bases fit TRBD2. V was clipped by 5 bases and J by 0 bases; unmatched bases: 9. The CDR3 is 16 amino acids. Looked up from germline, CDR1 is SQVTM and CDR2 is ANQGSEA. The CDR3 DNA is TGCAGCGTTTTGTTGGCTAGCGGGGGATACCAAGAGACCCAGTACTTC. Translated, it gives CSVLLASGGYQETQYF. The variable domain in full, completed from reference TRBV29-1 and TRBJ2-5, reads SAVISQKPSRDICQRGTSLTIQCQVDSQVTMMFWYRQQPGQSLTLIATANQGSEATYESGFVIDKFPISRPNLTFSTLTVSNMSPEDSSIYLCSVLLASGGYQETQYFGPGTRLLVL.

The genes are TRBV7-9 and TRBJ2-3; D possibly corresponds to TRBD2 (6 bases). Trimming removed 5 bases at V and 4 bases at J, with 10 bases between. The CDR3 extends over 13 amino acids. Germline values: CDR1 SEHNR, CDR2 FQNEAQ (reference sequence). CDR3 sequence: CASSPKRADTQYF. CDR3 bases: TGTGCCAGCAGCCCAAAGCGGGCAGATACGCAGTATTTT.

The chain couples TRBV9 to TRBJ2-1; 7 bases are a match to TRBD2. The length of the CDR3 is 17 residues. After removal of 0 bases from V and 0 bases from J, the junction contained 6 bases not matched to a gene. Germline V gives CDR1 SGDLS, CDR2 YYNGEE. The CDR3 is CASSVDDRGVSYNEQFF. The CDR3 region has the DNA TGTGCCAGCAGCGTAGATGATCGGGGGGTCTCCTACAATGAGCAGTTCTTC.

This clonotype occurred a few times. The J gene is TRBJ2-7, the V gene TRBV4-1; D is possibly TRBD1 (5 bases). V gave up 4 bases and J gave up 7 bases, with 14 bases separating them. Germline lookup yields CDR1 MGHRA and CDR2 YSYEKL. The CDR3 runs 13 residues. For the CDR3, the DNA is TGCGCCAGCAGCCCCTACAGGTCCTGGGAGCAGTACTTC. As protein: CASSPYRSWEQYF.

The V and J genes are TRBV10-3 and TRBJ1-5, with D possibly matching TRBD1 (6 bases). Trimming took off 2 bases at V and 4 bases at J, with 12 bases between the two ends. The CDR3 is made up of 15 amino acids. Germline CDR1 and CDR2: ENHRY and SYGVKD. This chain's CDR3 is CAISESNQGNQPQHF. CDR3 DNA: TGTGCCATCAGTGAGAGTAACCAGGGGAATCAGCCCCAGCATTTT.

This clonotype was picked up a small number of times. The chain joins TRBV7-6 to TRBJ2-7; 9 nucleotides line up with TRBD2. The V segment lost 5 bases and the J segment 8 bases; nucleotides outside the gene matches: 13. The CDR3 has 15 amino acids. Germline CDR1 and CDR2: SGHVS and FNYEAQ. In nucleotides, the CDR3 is TGTGCCAGCAGCCCTAGCGGGATAGGACGCGGGCAGCAGTACTTC. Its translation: CASSPSGIGRGQQYF.